This T cell receptor beta chain originates from a study of blood T cell repertoires in COVID-19. About the study: Acute-phase and convalescent COVID-19 samples originated in the United States, Italy and Spain.

In the original analysis: Researchers report that nucleated cell counts were estimated from reference gene primer amplification. TCRdb's copy holds only in-frame clones and misses some; the assay was immunoSEQ multiplex PCR. The V and J calls and clone size come from that table; D and trimming were worked out from the DNA. The sample contains 150,000 to 200,000 clones, around 80% of which appear only once. This clone was seen only a few times. The CDR3 covers 14 residues. The germline V and J ends were trimmed by 1 base and 0 bases, with 4 bases remaining between them. Germline lookup yields CDR1 SSHAT and CDR2 FNYEAQ (reference sequence).

The clonotype comes from a woman in her 70s who had recovered from COVID-19. The genes are TRBV7-7 and TRBJ2-1, with no clear D. What was sequenced was peripheral blood. As DNA, the CDR3 is TGTGCCAGCAGCTTAGATAGCTCCTACAATGAGCAGTTCTTC. This translates into CASSLDSSYNEQFF. Combining the CDR3 with reference TRBV7-7 and TRBJ2-1 gives the whole variable domain GAGVSQSPRYKVTKRGQDVTLRCDPISSHATLYWYQQALGQGPEFLTYFNYEAQPDKSGLPSDRFSAERPEGSISTLTIQRTEQRDSAMYRCASSLDSSYNEQFFGPGTRLTVL.